Below, 10 T cell receptor beta chains from the same sample are listed, as sequenced in a study of technical replicates of blood from a few donors. Clones were read by immunoSEQ multiplex PCR, and TCRdb kept only the in-frame ones, dropping some. The data show 60,000 to 90,000 clones, with approximately 96% seen just once and roughly 0.2% held by the top ten. Specimen: T cells isolated from PBMCs. The receptors originated from a human donor in good health.

This sequence joins TRBV10-2 and TRBJ1-5, with a tentative D call TRBD1 (5 bases). The CDR3 length is 14 residues. Germline CDR1 and CDR2: WSHSY and SAAADI. V lost 6 bases, J lost 4 bases, and 13 bases lay in between. This chain's CDR3 is CASRGGTANQPQHF. The CDR3 coding sequence is TGCGCCAGCAGGGGGGGAACCGCAAATCAGCCCCAGCATTTT.

This clone has a single count. V gene TRBV27 combines with J gene TRBJ2-7; 9 bases match TRBD1. V lost 9 bases, J lost 4 bases, and 7 bases stayed unmatched. The CDR3 runs 13 residues. Germline assignment: CDR1 MNHEY and CDR2 SMNVEV (reference sequence). In nucleotides, the CDR3 is TGTGCCAGTGGACAGGGGTTGACTTACGAGCAGTACTTC. Translation: CASGQGLTYEQYF.

This chain uses TRBV5-4 with TRBJ2-3; 8 bases line up with TRBD2. Losses at the gene ends were 3 bases for V and 5 bases for J; bases not matched to a gene: 8. This CDR3 comprises 15 residues. The germline CDR1 and CDR2 sequences are SGHNT and YYREEE (reference sequence). The CDR3 loop is CASSSSGTSRDTQYF. DNA of the CDR3: TGTGCCAGCAGCTCATCCGGGACTAGTCGAGATACGCAGTATTTT.

This chain connects TRBV5-6 to TRBJ1-1; D is ambiguous. This CDR3 has 12 residues. V was pared by 0 bases and J by 10 bases, with 10 bases between. Germline V lookup: CDR1 SGHDT, CDR2 YYEEEE. The CDR3: CASSLVSGLAFF. DNA for the CDR3: TGTGCCAGCAGCTTGGTGTCGGGGTTAGCTTTCTTT.

The genes are TRBV29-1 and TRBJ2-4, with D possibly matching TRBD2 (6 bases). From germline, CDR1 is SQVTM and CDR2 ANQGSEA. The CDR3 has 18 amino acids. V dropped 3 bases and J dropped 3 bases, with 24 bases sitting between them. The CDR3 sequence: CSVDGVGGQGWDKNIQYF. The DNA for the CDR3 is TGCAGCGTTGATGGGGTCGGAGGGCAGGGTTGGGACAAAAACATTCAGTACTTC.

The rearrangement links TRBV7-9 to TRBJ1-6, with a possible D match to TRBD1 (6 bases). The CDR3 covers 14 residues. Deletions cut 5 bases from V and 6 bases from J, with 11 bases between. Per the germline V gene, CDR1 is SEHNR and CDR2 is FQNEAQ (reference sequence). CDR3 loop: CASSPPRGNSPLHF. In DNA, the CDR3 is TGTGCCAGCAGCCCCCCCAGGGGTAATTCACCCCTCCACTTT.

CDR3 sequence reads: CASSVPQGLVTEAFF. The CDR3, as DNA: TGTGCCAGCTCAGTCCCACAGGGATTAGTCACTGAAGCTTTCTTT. The gene calls are TRBV18 and TRBJ1-1; a possible D gene is TRBD1 (6 bases). The V end was cut by 5 bases, the J end by 4 bases, with 17 bases between. CDR1 and CDR2 (germline): KGHSH, LQKENI. This CDR3 contains 15 residues.

This clone has a single count. The V gene is TRBV10-2, the J gene TRBJ1-1, with 7 bases lining up with TRBD1. CDR1 is WSHSY, CDR2 SAAADI, per germline. This CDR3 comprises 13 residues. V dropped 3 bases and J dropped 7; count of bases not matched to a gene: 5. This CDR3 is CASSDAGGFEAFF. For the CDR3, the DNA is TGCGCCAGCAGTGATGCAGGGGGGTTTGAAGCTTTCTTT.

V and J are TRBV6-6 and TRBJ2-5; a possible D gene is TRBD1 (6 bases). The V end was cut by 10 bases, the J end by 5 bases, with 17 bases between. The CDR3 consists of 13 residues. The V gene's germline CDR1 is MNHNY and CDR2 SVGAGI (reference sequence). CDR3 region: CAIKGQREETQYF. The DNA for the CDR3 is TGTGCCATCAAAGGACAGCGAGAGGAGACCCAGTACTTC.

This clone was found a few times. The chain uses TRBV5-6 and TRBJ1-2; no clear D gene. V gave up 4 bases and J gave up 5 bases, with 15 bases separating them. The germline V gene encodes CDR1 SGHDT and CDR2 YYEEEE. CDR3 length: 14 residues. The CDR3 is CASSPPKKEYGYTF. The CDR3 DNA sequence: TGTGCCAGCAGCCCACCAAAAAAGGAGTATGGCTACACCTTC. The full variable domain, with the rest looked up from reference TRBV5-6 and TRBJ1-2, is DAGVTQSPTHLIKTRGQQVTLRCSPKSGHDTVSWYQQALGQGPQFIFQYYEEEERQRGNFPDRFSGHQFPNYSSELNVNALLLGDSALYLCASSPPKKEYGYTFGSGTRLTVV.